The TCR beta chain under discussion was sequenced for a study of blood T cell repertoires in COVID-19. Libraries were prepared by immunoSEQ multiplex PCR; TCRdb keeps only in-frame clonotypes and omits some of them. The data contain about 400,000 clones, roughly 87% of them seen just once; the ten biggest clones take up more than 2%. Germline loops: CDR1 SGHDT, CDR2 YYEEEE. V lost 7 bases and J lost 9; bases outside the gene matches: 12. The length of the CDR3 is 15 residues. This receptor was taken from a woman in her 40s with acute COVID-19. What was sequenced was PBMCs or T cells enriched from blood (not recorded which). V gene TRBV5-6 combines with J gene TRBJ1-6; 8 positions agree with TRBD1. CDR3: CASALGQVGGSPLHF. The CDR3 bases are TGTGCCAGCGCTTTGGGACAGGTGGGCGGTTCACCCCTCCACTTT.